The source of this TCR beta chain is a study of human T cells and chemical hapten exposure. Study-level background: DPC at 2% was the sensitizing agent, placed on 2 cm by 2 cm of upper inner arm skin.

Individual cDNA molecules received unique molecular identifiers in the library. TCRdb called the RACE reads again in MiXCR, with one record for every CDR3 protein. The table includes tens of thousands of distinct CDR3 sequences, roughly 8.8% detected once. This clonotype has at least ten counts. Time point defined: pre-sensitization, week 0. Treatment: therapeutic diphenylcyclopropenone sensitization with weekly scalp DPC. The CDR3 has 18 residues. Germline V gene sequence: CDR1 DFQATT, CDR2 SNEGSKA (reference sequence). V dropped 1 base and J dropped 0 bases, with 21 bases sitting between them. The sample consisted of whole blood, taken in connection with sensitization to the hapten diphenylcyclopropenone (DPC). The clonotype was recovered from a woman in her forties with alopecia areata. Some clones in this sample may be carry-over from other donors' samples. This chain uses TRBV20-1 with TRBJ2-5, with D possibly matching TRBD2 (7 bases). The CDR3, as DNA: TGCAGTGCTAGAGTCCTAACTGGGGCGGGGGCCAACCAAGAGACCCAGTACTTC. Translated: CSARVLTGAGANQETQYF.